This note documents a single TCR beta chain sequence. This entry comes from a study of blood T cell repertoires in COVID-19. For the study at large: Acute and convalescent COVID-19 samples came from the United States, Italy and Spain. PBMCs, B-cell-depleted T cells, or T cells were the source of the cDNA or gDNA that made up the material.

The J segment lost 3 bases and the V segment lost 5 bases, leaving 3 bases of the junction unmatched. The CDR3 has 13 residues. CDR1 is KGHSH and CDR2 is LQKENI in the germline V gene. Data came from immunoSEQ multiplex PCR; TCRdb stores just in-frame clones and leaves some out. The profile covers more than 350,000 clones, with roughly 90% appearing a single time and approximately 1.5% taken by the ten largest. V and J are TRBV18 and TRBJ2-5, with 7 bases aligning to TRBD1. Source material: PBMCs or T cells enriched from blood (not recorded which). The receptor's source is a woman younger than 35 who had been exposed to COVID-19. For the CDR3, the DNA is TGTGCCAGCTCATCGACAGGGAAAGAGACCCAGTACTTC. Its translation: CASSSTGKETQYF.